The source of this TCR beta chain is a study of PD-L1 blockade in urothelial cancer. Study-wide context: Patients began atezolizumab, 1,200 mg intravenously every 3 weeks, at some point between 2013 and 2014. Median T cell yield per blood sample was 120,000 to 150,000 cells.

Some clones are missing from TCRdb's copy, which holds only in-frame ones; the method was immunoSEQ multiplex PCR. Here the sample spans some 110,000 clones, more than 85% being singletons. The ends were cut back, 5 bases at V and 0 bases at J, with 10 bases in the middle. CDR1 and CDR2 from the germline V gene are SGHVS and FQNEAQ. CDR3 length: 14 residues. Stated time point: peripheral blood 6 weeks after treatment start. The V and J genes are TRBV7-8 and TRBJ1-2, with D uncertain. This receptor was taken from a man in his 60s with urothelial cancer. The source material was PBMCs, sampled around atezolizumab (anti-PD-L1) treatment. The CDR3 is CASSGSRTNYGYTF. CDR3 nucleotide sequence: TGTGCCAGCAGCGGATCTAGGACTAACTATGGCTACACCTTC.